This note documents a single T cell receptor (beta chain) sequence. Its antigen is not identified. The data originate from a study of shared clonotypes between healthy human individuals. Study outcomes and limitations: Several donors shared approximately 5% of their naive CD4 clonotypes. Naive subsets generally exceeded memory subsets in estimated richness.

Naive CD8 cells lacked CD45RO, underwent positive selection for CCR7 and left out terminally differentiated effector memory CD45RA+ cells. The germline gives CDR1 MNHEY, CDR2 SMNVEV (reference sequence). The CDR3 covers 13 residues. V shed 6 bases and J shed 6 bases, with 14 bases lying between them. The assay was carried out at the deep level. Each subset's genomic DNA was split evenly across several immunoSEQ plates. The protocol was immunoSEQ multiplex PCR, while the TCRdb copy is restricted to in-frame clones and leaves out a portion. Of about 2.1 million clones listed, about 94% are singletons. The clonotype comes from a young man in good health. Some clones in this sample may be carry-over from other donors' samples. The sequencing sample was made of naive CD8+ T cells from PBMCs. The chain uses TRBV27 and TRBJ1-1; D might be TRBD1 (5 bases). The CDR3 reads CASRSGRGAEAFF. CDR3 nucleotides: TGTGCCAGCAGATCCGGACGGGGGGCTGAAGCTTTCTTT.